This is a list of T cell receptor beta chains from one sample in a study of blood T cell repertoires in COVID-19. The protocol was immunoSEQ multiplex PCR, while the TCRdb copy is restricted to in-frame clones and leaves out a portion. The sample shows fewer than 250,000 clones, approximately 80% of them seen only once. The sequencing input was peripheral blood. The receptors were sampled from a woman aged 50 to 65 with acute or convalescent COVID-19. Both conserved end residues are part of each CDR3. A D gene is named only where the DNA matches it firmly. Clone size is shown for a subset of rows, as once, few, many or a class of expanded clone.

cdr3_nt: TGCGCCAGCAGCCGGGGGGCCCGAACCGACCCCTCGGGTGAGACCCAGTACTTC
cdr3_aa: CASSRGARTDPSGETQYF
v_call: TRBV5-1
d_call: -
j_call: TRBJ2-5
clone_size: -

cdr3_nt: TGTGCCAGTAAGGTGACAGCGAACACTGAAGCTTTCTTT
cdr3_aa: CASKVTANTEAFF
v_call: TRBV19
d_call: -
j_call: TRBJ1-1
clone_size: -

cdr3_nt: TGTGCCTGGAGAGAGTGGGCAGGGATAGCTTTCTTT
cdr3_aa: CAWREWAGIAFF
v_call: TRBV30
d_call: -
j_call: TRBJ1-1
clone_size: few

cdr3_nt: TGTGCCGGCCAAGGGGGCGAAGAAAAACTGTTTTTT
cdr3_aa: CAGQGGEEKLFF
v_call: TRBV28
d_call: TRBD1
j_call: TRBJ1-4
clone_size: many

cdr3_nt: TGTGCCAGCCTGAGGGATAATAGCAATCAGCCCCAGCATTTT
cdr3_aa: CASLRDNSNQPQHF
v_call: TRBV28
d_call: -
j_call: TRBJ1-5
clone_size: few

cdr3_nt: TGTGCCTGGAGCTGGGCGGGGGGTACGCAGTATTTT
cdr3_aa: CAWSWAGGTQYF
v_call: TRBV30
d_call: TRBD2
j_call: TRBJ2-3
clone_size: -

cdr3_nt: TGTGCCAGCAGCTTATACGGGAGCACAGATACGCAGTATTTT
cdr3_aa: CASSLYGSTDTQYF
v_call: TRBV7-2
d_call: -
j_call: TRBJ2-3
clone_size: -

cdr3_nt: TGTGCCAGTACCCAAACAGGGGTTAGCACAGATACGCAGTATTTT
cdr3_aa: CASTQTGVSTDTQYF
v_call: TRBV19
d_call: TRBD1
j_call: TRBJ2-3
clone_size: -

cdr3_nt: TGTGCCAGTAGGGCACAGAGCTCTGGAAACACCATATATTTT
cdr3_aa: CASRAQSSGNTIYF
v_call: TRBV19
d_call: -
j_call: TRBJ1-3
clone_size: -

cdr3_nt: TGCGCCAGCAGCCCCGGTGGGGAGCGCCCCGGGGAGCTGTTTTTT
cdr3_aa: CASSPGGERPGELFF
v_call: TRBV5-1
d_call: -
j_call: TRBJ2-2
clone_size: -

cdr3_nt: TGTGCCAGCAGCTCACAGGGGAGACGTGAGTTACTGTTTTTT
cdr3_aa: CASSSQGRRELLFF
v_call: TRBV28
d_call: TRBD1
j_call: TRBJ1-4
clone_size: -

cdr3_nt: TGTGCCAGCAGTGCGCGGGAGGGCCTGATGTATGAGCAGTTCTTC
cdr3_aa: CASSAREGLMYEQFF
v_call: TRBV6-4
d_call: TRBD2
j_call: TRBJ2-1
clone_size: -

cdr3_nt: TGTGCCAGCTCGCCCAGTGCCGGGGGACGAGAAGAAAAACTGTTTTTT
cdr3_aa: CASSPSAGGREEKLFF
v_call: TRBV18
d_call: -
j_call: TRBJ1-4
clone_size: few

cdr3_nt: TGTGCCAGCAGTGAAGCAGGGGGCGGAGGCATTCAGTACTTC
cdr3_aa: CASSEAGGGGIQYF
v_call: TRBV6-4
d_call: TRBD1
j_call: TRBJ2-4
clone_size: -

cdr3_nt: TGTGCCAGCAGTTTAGGGCAGGGAAACCAGCCCCAGCATTTT
cdr3_aa: CASSLGQGNQPQHF
v_call: TRBV28
d_call: -
j_call: TRBJ1-5
clone_size: -

cdr3_nt: TGTGCCAGTAGTACGCGACAGTTCTATGGCTACACCTTC
cdr3_aa: CASSTRQFYGYTF
v_call: TRBV19
d_call: -
j_call: TRBJ1-2
clone_size: -

cdr3_nt: TGTGCCAGCAGCTTAGGAGGGTATAATTCACCCCTCCACTTT
cdr3_aa: CASSLGGYNSPLHF
v_call: TRBV5-4
d_call: -
j_call: TRBJ1-6
clone_size: -

cdr3_nt: TGTGCCAGCAGCTTATACTATGGCTACACCTTC
cdr3_aa: CASSLYYGYTF
v_call: TRBV6-2/TRBV6-3
d_call: -
j_call: TRBJ1-2
clone_size: -

cdr3_nt: TGCGCCAGCAGCCAAGATGTTACGCACACCTACACTGAAGCTTTCTTT
cdr3_aa: CASSQDVTHTYTEAFF
v_call: TRBV4-1
d_call: -
j_call: TRBJ1-1
clone_size: -

cdr3_nt: TGTGCCAGCAGCTCAAGAGAACAGGCCCTTGGGTCCGAGCAGTACTTC
cdr3_aa: CASSSREQALGSEQYF
v_call: TRBV7-9
d_call: -
j_call: TRBJ2-7
clone_size: -

cdr3_nt: TGTGCCAGCAGTTACTCGGGGAACGGGGTGCCTGAAGCTTTCTTT
cdr3_aa: CASSYSGNGVPEAFF
v_call: TRBV6-5
d_call: -
j_call: TRBJ1-1
clone_size: -

cdr3_nt: TGTGCCAGCAGCCAAGGAGGGGGGCAGGGGGCCTACAATGAGCAGTTCTTC
cdr3_aa: CASSQGGGQGAYNEQFF
v_call: TRBV4-2
d_call: -
j_call: TRBJ2-1
clone_size: -

cdr3_nt: TGCGCCAGCAGCCTGGGACTCTCAGGTGGAAGCACAGATACGCAGTATTTT
cdr3_aa: CASSLGLSGGSTDTQYF
v_call: TRBV10-1
d_call: -
j_call: TRBJ2-3
clone_size: -

cdr3_nt: TGTGCCAGTAGGTATGGGGGGAAAGGACAGCCCCAGCATTTT
cdr3_aa: CASRYGGKGQPQHF
v_call: TRBV19
d_call: -
j_call: TRBJ1-5
clone_size: -